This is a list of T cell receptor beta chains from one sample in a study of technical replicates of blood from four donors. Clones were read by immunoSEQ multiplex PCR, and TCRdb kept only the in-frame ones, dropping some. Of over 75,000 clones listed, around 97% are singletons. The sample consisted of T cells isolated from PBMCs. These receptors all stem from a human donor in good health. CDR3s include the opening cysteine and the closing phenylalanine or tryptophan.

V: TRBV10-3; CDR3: CAISESDFSYGYTF
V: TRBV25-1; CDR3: CASIRGTEAFF
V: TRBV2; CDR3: CASTTHSGEQYF
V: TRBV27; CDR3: CATRPGHYTEAFF
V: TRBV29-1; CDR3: CSVESGGNQPQHF
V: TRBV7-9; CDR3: CASSFPGSAFF
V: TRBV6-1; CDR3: CASSGTTGYSNQPQHF
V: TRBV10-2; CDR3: CASSTGTGQETQYF
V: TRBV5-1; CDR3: CASSLLGGNSYNEQFF
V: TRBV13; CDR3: CASSLLAREFYNEQFF
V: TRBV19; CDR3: CASSIGGEPYNEQFF
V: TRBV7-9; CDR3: CASSSSGRALYGYTF
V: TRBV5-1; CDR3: CASSASPGGHQKLNTEAFF
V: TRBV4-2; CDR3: CASSQDPAEGAYEQYF
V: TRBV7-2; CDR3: CASSPHQETQYF
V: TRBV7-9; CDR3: CASSPPPTGHHGYTF
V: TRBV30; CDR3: CAWNPPWQISSGNTIYF
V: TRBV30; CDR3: CAWLPSPGELFF
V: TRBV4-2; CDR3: CASSQGLRAFSGNTIYF
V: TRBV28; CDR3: CASSLWANRVSNQPQHF
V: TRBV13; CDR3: CASSSLGQGPTGYTF
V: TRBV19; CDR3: CASTIRGSYNEQFF
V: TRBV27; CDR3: CASSFRGRVTDTQYF
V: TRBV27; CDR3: CASSHPGGYEQYF
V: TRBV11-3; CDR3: CASSFPKGGNPKKKNEAFF
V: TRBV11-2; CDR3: CASSSSGSYEQYF
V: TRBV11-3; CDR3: CASSRNRGQGYGYTF
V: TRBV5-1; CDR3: CASSLAETGTGEGYTF
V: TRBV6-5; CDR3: CASSFDRDSAYEQYF
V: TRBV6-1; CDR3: CASRRKNNEQFF
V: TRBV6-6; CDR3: CASSNPGTAGQYGYTF
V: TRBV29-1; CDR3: CSVSPGATGGQYF
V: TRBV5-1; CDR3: CASGHTSYEQYF
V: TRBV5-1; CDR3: CASSLGSPTQYNEQFF
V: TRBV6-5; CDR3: CASQAGRNTGELFF
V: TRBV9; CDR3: CASSAEGYGYTF
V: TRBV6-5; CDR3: CASSYGVGGNNEQFF
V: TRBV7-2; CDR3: CASIQGQEYGYTF
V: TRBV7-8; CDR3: CASSPSQGQLNTGELFF
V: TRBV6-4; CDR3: CASSDSAGSSYNEQFF
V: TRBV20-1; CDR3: CSHRGFSGYTF
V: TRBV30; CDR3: CAWSVLKLSSYNSPLHF
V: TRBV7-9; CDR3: CASTLVDSYEQYF
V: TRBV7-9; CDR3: CASSLSLLAGGQTDTQYF
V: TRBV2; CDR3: CASSGGLAGADTQYF
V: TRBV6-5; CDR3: CASRVARTDTQYF
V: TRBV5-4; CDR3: CASSSDGGYYEQYF
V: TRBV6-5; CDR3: CASSYWTGGNEKLFF
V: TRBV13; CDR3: CASREWTANNEQFF